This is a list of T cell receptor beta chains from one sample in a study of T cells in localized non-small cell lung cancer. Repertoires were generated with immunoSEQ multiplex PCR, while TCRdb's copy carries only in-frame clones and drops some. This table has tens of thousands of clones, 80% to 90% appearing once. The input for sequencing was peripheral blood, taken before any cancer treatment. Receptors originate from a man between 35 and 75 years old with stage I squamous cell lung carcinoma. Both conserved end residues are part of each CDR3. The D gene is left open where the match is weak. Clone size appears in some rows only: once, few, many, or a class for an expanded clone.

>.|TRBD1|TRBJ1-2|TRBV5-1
CASSLRGQGANRYGYTF
TGCGCCAGCAGCTTGCGGGGACAGGGGGCGAATCGCTATGGCTACACCTTC
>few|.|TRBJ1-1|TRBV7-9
CASSQRRVAGRGNTEAFF
TGTGCCAGCAGCCAAAGGCGGGTGGCGGGCAGGGGGAACACTGAAGCTTTCTTT
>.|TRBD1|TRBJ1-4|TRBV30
CAWSVKAGGKLFF
TGTGCCTGGAGTGTAAAAGCAGGGGGAAAACTGTTTTTT
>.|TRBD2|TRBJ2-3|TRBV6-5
CASSYGLAGGLDTQYF
TGTGCCAGCAGTTACGGTCTAGCGGGGGGGCTAGATACGCAGTATTTT
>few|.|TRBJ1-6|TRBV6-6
CASSYSPGDVSPLHF
TGTGCCAGCAGTTACTCTCCAGGGGACGTTTCACCCCTCCACTTT
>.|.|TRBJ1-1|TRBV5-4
CASSSSGTTNTEAFF
TGTGCCAGCAGTTCCTCCGGGACGACGAACACTGAAGCTTTCTTT
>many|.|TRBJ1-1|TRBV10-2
CASTAAGGTEAFF
TGCGCCAGCACGGCCGCAGGTGGCACTGAAGCTTTCTTT
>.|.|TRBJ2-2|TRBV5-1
CASSFQGWQAGELFF
TGCGCCAGCAGCTTCCAGGGTTGGCAAGCCGGGGAGCTGTTTTTT
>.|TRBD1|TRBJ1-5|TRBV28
CASSPGQALQPQHF
TGTGCCAGCAGTCCTGGACAGGCCCTTCAGCCCCAGCATTTT
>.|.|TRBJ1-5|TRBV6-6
CASRSTLSNQPQHF
TGTGCCAGCAGGTCGACACTTAGCAATCAGCCCCAGCATTTT
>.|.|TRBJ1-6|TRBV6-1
CASSEGSGGSPLHF
TGTGCCAGCAGTGAAGGGTCGGGCGGCTCACCCCTCCACTTT
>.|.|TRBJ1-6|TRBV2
CASSSVGYNSPLHF
TGTGCCAGCAGTTCAGTCGGATATAATTCACCCCTCCACTTT
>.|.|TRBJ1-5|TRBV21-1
CASSKVAGRQPQHF
TGTGCCAGCAGCAAAGTCGCAGGGAGGCAGCCCCAGCATTTT
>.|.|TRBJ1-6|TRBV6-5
CASSYTGRDSPLHF
TGTGCCAGCAGTTATACCGGCAGGGATTCACCCCTCCACTTT
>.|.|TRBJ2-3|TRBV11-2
CASSLSEGDTQYF
TGTGCCAGCAGCTTATCTGAGGGAGATACGCAGTATTTT
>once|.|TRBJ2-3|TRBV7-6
CASSSSQFVGAWTDTQYF
TGTGCCAGCAGCTCCAGCCAATTTGTTGGGGCTTGGACAGATACGCAGTATTTT